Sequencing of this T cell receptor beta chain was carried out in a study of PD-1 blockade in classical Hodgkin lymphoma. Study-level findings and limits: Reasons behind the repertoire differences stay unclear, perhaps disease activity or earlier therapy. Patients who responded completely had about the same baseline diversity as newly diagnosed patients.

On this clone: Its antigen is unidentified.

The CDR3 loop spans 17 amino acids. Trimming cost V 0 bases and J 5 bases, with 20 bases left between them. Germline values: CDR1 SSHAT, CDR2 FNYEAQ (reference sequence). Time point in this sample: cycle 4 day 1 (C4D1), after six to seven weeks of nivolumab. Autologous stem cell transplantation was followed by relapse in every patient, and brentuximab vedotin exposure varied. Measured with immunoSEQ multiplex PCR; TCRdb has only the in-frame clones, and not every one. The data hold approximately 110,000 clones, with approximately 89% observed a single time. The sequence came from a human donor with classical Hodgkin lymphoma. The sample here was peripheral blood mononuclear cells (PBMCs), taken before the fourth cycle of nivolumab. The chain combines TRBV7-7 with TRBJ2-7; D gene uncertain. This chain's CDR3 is CASSLALEEKGGDEQYF. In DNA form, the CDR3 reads TGTGCCAGCAGCTTAGCGTTAGAGGAAAAGGGTGGCGACGAGCAGTACTTC.